These T cell receptor beta chains were read from a single sample in a study of T cells in Graves' hyperthyroidism and ophthalmopathy. MiXCR, run by TCRdb on the multiplex PCR reads, gives a single entry per CDR3 protein. The data hold hundreds of thousands of distinct CDR3 sequences, with around 16% observed a single time. Material: blood. The receptors stem from a woman under 30 with Graves' hyperthyroidism. Both conserved end residues are part of each CDR3. A D gene is named only where the DNA matches it firmly. Size is omitted from some rows. Given values are once, few, many or a class for expanded clones.

NA TRBJ1-6 TRBD1 TRBV19 TGTGCCAGTAGTACGGGACAGTTTTCACCCCTCCACTTT CASSTGQFSPLHF
few TRBJ2-7 NA TRBV20-1 TGCAGTGCTAGAGAAACGACCCGGGCCGAGGGCTCCTACGAGCAGTACTTC CSARETTRAEGSYEQYF
NA TRBJ2-5 TRBD2 TRBV7-9 TGTGCCAGCAGCTTATCTGGACTAGCCGAGACCCAGTACTTC CASSLSGLAETQYF
many TRBJ1-5 NA TRBV3-1 TGTGCCAGCAGCCAAGGCTCGGGGTTAGGTCAGCCCCAGCATTTT CASSQGSGLGQPQHF
NA TRBJ2-4 TRBD1 TRBV6-2/TRBV6-3 TGTGCCAGCAGTGCAACTTCCGGGACAGGTTTAAACATTCAGTACTTC CASSATSGTGLNIQYF
NA TRBJ2-7 TRBD2 TRBV6-1 TGTGCCAGCAACAGCGGGATCTTCACACCCGAGCAGTACTTC CASNSGIFTPEQYF
few TRBJ1-1 NA TRBV19 TGTGCCAGTAGTAGGGCCGACCGAAGGGCTTTCTTT CASSRADRRAFF
many TRBJ2-1 NA TRBV6-1 TGTGCCAGCAGTTTAGGGCGGTGGGGCAATGAGCAGTTCTTC CASSLGRWGNEQFF
few TRBJ1-2 TRBD1 TRBV9 TGTGCCAGCAGCGCCGGGGTTGGAGGGGGCGGCTACACCTTC CASSAGVGGGGYTF
NA TRBJ2-4 NA TRBV7-3 TGTGCCAGCAGCTTAAACAGGGCGGGTATCCCCAAAAACATTCAGTACTTC CASSLNRAGIPKNIQYF
many TRBJ1-5 TRBD1 TRBV7-9 TGTGCCAGCAGCTCGGGACAGCCTCCAGGCAATCAGCCCCAGCATTTT CASSSGQPPGNQPQHF
many TRBJ1-1 NA TRBV13 TGTGCCAGCAGCATCCGAAGGGAGAGGAACACTGAAGCTTTCTTT CASSIRRERNTEAFF
few TRBJ2-3 TRBD2 TRBV9 TGTGCCAGCAGCGTAGGGGCGGGAGTAACAGATACGCAGTATTTT CASSVGAGVTDTQYF
many TRBJ1-1 TRBD1 TRBV2 TGTGCCAGCACTTGGGACAGGAACACTGAAGCTTTCTTT CASTWDRNTEAFF
NA TRBJ2-2 TRBD2 TRBV5-5 TGTGCCAGCCGCCACACCGGGACTAGCGGGGGAAACACCGGGGAGCTGTTTTTT CASRHTGTSGGNTGELFF
NA TRBJ1-5 NA TRBV19 TGTGCCAGTAGTATCTCCAGGGTTTACAATCAGCCCCAGCATTTT CASSISRVYNQPQHF
NA TRBJ2-3 NA TRBV7-2 TGTGCCAGCAGCTTAGGTCGGGGCCTCGGCACAGATACGCAGTATTTT CASSLGRGLGTDTQYF
many TRBJ1-1 NA TRBV11-2 TGTGCCAGCAGCGAAAGCAGGGGGAACACTGAAGCTTTCTTT CASSESRGNTEAFF
many TRBJ1-1 NA TRBV9 TGTGCCAGCAGCGCAGAACCGAACACTGAAGCTTTCTTT CASSAEPNTEAFF
NA TRBJ2-1 NA TRBV20-1 TGCAGTGCTAGGGGAACGCGAGCTGGGGGGCAGTTCTTC CSARGTRAGGQFF
NA TRBJ2-7 TRBD1 TRBV11-2 TGTGCCAGCAGCTTACGGGACAGGTACGAGCAGTACTTC CASSLRDRYEQYF
NA TRBJ2-3 TRBD2 TRBV7-3 TGTGCCAGCAGCACCCCAATACCGCAGCTCGGCGGGGGGCCCCCAGATACGCAGTATTTT CASSTPIPQLGGGPPDTQYF
many TRBJ1-1 NA TRBV3-1 TGTGCCAGCAGCCAAGGGAGATTGGTCCACACTGAAGCTTTCTTT CASSQGRLVHTEAFF
NA TRBJ2-3 NA TRBV24-1 TGTGCCACCCGGGGGCGTGCGGTCACGCAGTATTTT CATRGRAVTQYF
NA TRBJ1-5 NA TRBV28 TGTGCCAGCAGAGTTTCCGTGTGGGGGAGCAATCAGCCCCAGCATTTT CASRVSVWGSNQPQHF
many TRBJ1-6 NA TRBV7-8 TGTGCCAGCAGCTTTACGGCAGACAGTCTAAGTTCACCCCTCCACTTT CASSFTADSLSSPLHF
few TRBJ2-1 TRBD2 TRBV3-1 TGTGCCAGCAGACCCGGGACTAGCGGGAGGGCCCCGAGCTCCTACAATGAGCAGTTCTTC CASRPGTSGRAPSSYNEQFF
few TRBJ2-5 TRBD2 TRBV3-1 TGTGCCAGCAGCCATTATACACTAGCGGGAGGAGAGACCCAGTACTTC CASSHYTLAGGETQYF
NA TRBJ1-1 NA TRBV4-1 TGCGCCAGCAGCCCACTGAGTAAGAGGGTATTGGACTGGACTGAAGCTTTCTTT CASSPLSKRVLDWTEAFF
NA TRBJ1-4 NA TRBV27 TGTGCCAGCAGTTTTGCCGGCGGACGGGGGGGAGAAAAACTGTTTTTT CASSFAGGRGGEKLFF
many TRBJ2-5 NA TRBV2 TGTGCCAGCACCTACAGGGATATGGGTATGGAGACCCAGTACTTC CASTYRDMGMETQYF
NA TRBJ2-5 TRBD2 TRBV5-6 TGTGCCAGCAGCTTGGGAATTAGCGGGGGGGCGACCGAGACCCAGTACTTC CASSLGISGGATETQYF
few TRBJ1-6 NA TRBV4-1 TGCGCCAGCAGCCAGCCCTTGGGACGCACTAGTTCACCCCTCCACTTT CASSQPLGRTSSPLHF
once TRBJ1-1 NA TRBV27 TGTGCCAGCAAAGGACAGTTAGCTGAAGCTTCCTTT CASKGQLAEASF
many TRBJ2-7 TRBD1 TRBV7-2 TGTGCCAGCAACAGGGGGGACTCCTACGAGCAGTACTTC CASNRGDSYEQYF
NA TRBJ2-5 TRBD1 TRBV19 TGTGCCAGTAGTAAAAGGACAGGGGGCATACAAGAGACCCAGTACTTC CASSKRTGGIQETQYF
few TRBJ2-5 TRBD1 TRBV12-3/TRBV12-4 TGTGCCAGCAGACTAGACAGGGGAGGGACCCAGTACTTC CASRLDRGGTQYF
few TRBJ1-1 NA TRBV29-1 TGCAGCGTTTACCGGGACACCTCGAACACTGAAGCTTTCTTT CSVYRDTSNTEAFF
NA TRBJ1-6 NA TRBV2 TGTGCCAGCAGCTTACTAGAGGGTAGCTCCTATAATTCACCCCTCCACTTT CASSLLEGSSYNSPLHF
NA TRBJ1-6 NA TRBV4-2 TGTGCCAGCAGCCAAGCTCGGAATAATTCACCCCTCCACTTT CASSQARNNSPLHF
once TRBJ1-4 TRBD1 TRBV7-9 TGTGCCAGCAGCTTAATCAGGGGGACGAATGAAAAACTGTTTTTT CASSLIRGTNEKLFF
many TRBJ1-1 NA TRBV18 TGTGCCAGCTCACGAACAGGGAGGTCGGAAGCTTTCTTT CASSRTGRSEAFF
NA TRBJ1-4 NA TRBV20-1 TGCAGTGCTGAACAGGGCGGGAAATTGTTTTTT CSAEQGGKLFF
many TRBJ2-1 NA TRBV20-1 TGCAGTGCTAGAGGAACACAGGGATGGAGAAATGAGCAGTTCTTC CSARGTQGWRNEQFF
NA TRBJ2-3 TRBD1 TRBV6-1 TGTGCCAGCAGTGTAACCGGGACAGGGTTTAAGGATACGCAGTATTTT CASSVTGTGFKDTQYF
few TRBJ2-2 NA TRBV4-1 TGCGCCAGCAGCCCCGCGTCGTTCGGGACCACCGGGGAGCTGTTTTTT CASSPASFGTTGELFF
NA TRBJ1-2 TRBD1 TRBV4-1 TGCGCCAGCAGCCAACAGGGGGCGGGGAACTATGGCTACACCTTC CASSQQGAGNYGYTF
many TRBJ1-2 NA TRBV5-6 TGTGCCAGCAGCTTGGACAGGGTTTATGGCTACACCTTC CASSLDRVYGYTF
many TRBJ2-1 TRBD2 TRBV29-1 TGCAGCGTTGAAGGAGTAGCGGGACCTACCTACAATGAGCAGTTCTTC CSVEGVAGPTYNEQFF
many TRBJ2-7 TRBD1 TRBV20-1 TGCAGTGCGGGGACAGGGGAACGGGAGCAGTACTTC CSAGTGEREQYF
few TRBJ2-7 TRBD1 TRBV20-1 TGCAGTGCTAGTTCCTACCGGGACAGTCCTAACGAGCAGTACTTC CSASSYRDSPNEQYF
many TRBJ1-1 TRBD1 TRBV20-1 TGCAGTGCTAGGGGGAGGGGGCTCACTGAAGCTTTCTTT CSARGRGLTEAFF
many TRBJ1-2 NA TRBV28 TGTGCCAGCACCCCCGGGGCCGCCAAAAGCTATGGCTACACCTTC CASTPGAAKSYGYTF